This passage covers 19 T cell receptor beta chains from one sample sequenced in a study of shared clonotypes between healthy human individuals. Assay used: immunoSEQ multiplex PCR; TCRdb lists only in-frame clones, some missing. The profile shows approximately 2,300,000 clones, 85% to 95% of them singletons. The specimen was naive CD4+ T cells from PBMCs. Subset noted: CD45RA+ positively selected. These receptor sequences come from a man between 18 and 35 years old in good health. Some clones in this sample may be carry-over from other donors' samples.

This clone appeared a few times. The chain recombines TRBV7-9 with TRBJ1-1; perhaps TRBD1 as D (5 bases). Deletions cut 1 base from V and 5 bases from J, with 8 bases between. This CDR3 comprises 13 residues. In germline, CDR1 is SEHNR, CDR2 FQNEAQ (reference sequence). The CDR3 loop is CASSLDEGTEAFF. In DNA, the CDR3 is TGTGCCAGCAGCTTAGATGAGGGGACTGAAGCTTTCTTT.

Points on this clone: Different DNA sequences within this sample yield the same CDR3. This chain connects TRBV5-1 to TRBJ1-5, with TRBD1 identical over 9 bases. CDR1 and CDR2 from the germline V gene are SGHRS and YFSETQ. V gave up 2 bases and J gave up 4 bases; unmatched junction bases: 1. There are 14 residues in the CDR3. The CDR3 bases are TGCGCCAGCAGCTTAGGGACAGGGAATCAGCCCCAGCATTTT. The encoded protein is CASSLGTGNQPQHF.

This chain links TRBV19 with TRBJ1-5; D remains ambiguous. Deletions cut 9 bases from V and 5 bases from J, with 14 bases between. CDR1 is LNHDA, CDR2 SQIVND, per germline (reference sequence). This CDR3 contains 13 residues. CDR3 in amino acids: CASDGSRYQPQHF. CDR3 DNA sequence: TGTGCCAGCGACGGTTCTAGGTATCAGCCCCAGCATTTT.

This clone was observed a few times. The J gene is TRBJ1-5, the V gene TRBV27, with D hard to call. This CDR3 is 14 amino acids long. Trimming shortened V by 4 bases and J by 5 bases, and 12 bases separated the two germline ends. The germline V gene encodes CDR1 MNHEY and CDR2 SMNVEV (reference sequence). CDR3 sequence: CASSSTLGDQPQHF. The CDR3 DNA reads TGTGCCAGCAGTTCCACTCTGGGCGATCAGCCCCAGCATTTT.

The chain combines TRBV4-1 with TRBJ1-5, with 7 positions matching TRBD1. The CDR3 is 16 amino acids. Germline assignment: CDR1 MGHRA and CDR2 YSYEKL. V lost 4 bases and J lost 5; bases outside the gene matches: 11. The CDR3 protein is CASSRGIGQAYQPQHF. The CDR3 bases are TGCGCCAGCAGCCGCGGAATAGGACAGGCTTATCAGCCCCAGCATTTT.

V gene TRBV6-5 combines with J gene TRBJ2-7; unclear D gene. This CDR3 contains 14 residues. Germline V gene sequence: CDR1 MNHEY, CDR2 SVGAGI. V was clipped by 7 bases and J by 4 bases, with 17 bases between them. The CDR3 DNA is TGTGCCAGCAAGATATCTTCACTTTCTTACGAGCAGTACTTC. Translation: CASKISSLSYEQYF.

Concerning this clone: The sample holds other DNA sequences that translate to the same CDR3. The V call is TRBV9, the J call TRBJ2-1; TRBD2 agrees at 11 bases. The germline gives CDR1 SGDLS, CDR2 YYNGEE. J was trimmed by 4 bases and V by 1 base; bases with no gene match: 1. CDR3 size: 15 residues. This CDR3 reads CASSVRLAGYNEQFF. Written as DNA, the CDR3 is TGTGCCAGCAGCGTACGACTAGCGGGATACAATGAGCAGTTCTTC. Combining the CDR3 with reference TRBV9 and TRBJ2-1 gives the whole variable domain DSGVTQTPKHLITATGQRVTLRCSPRSGDLSVYWYQQSLDQGLQFLIQYYNGEERAKGNILERFSAQQFPDLHSELNLSSLELGDSALYFCASSVRLAGYNEQFFGPGTRLTVL.

V gene TRBV18 combines with J gene TRBJ2-5, with 7 bases matching TRBD1. Germline CDR1 is KGHSH and CDR2 is LQKENI. The CDR3 is 19 residues long. The V and J ends lost 3 bases and 0 bases, in that order; junction bases with no gene match: 16. The DNA of the CDR3 is TGTGCCAGCTCACCGAGGGCAGGGGCGCAGGGGGAATACCAAGAGACCCAGTACTTC. Protein product: CASSPRAGAQGEYQETQYF.

This rearrangement joins TRBV2 to TRBJ2-1; D is ambiguous. CDR1 is SNHLY, CDR2 FYNNEI, per germline. V was pared by 11 bases and J by 10 bases, with 18 bases between. CDR3 length: 12 residues. The CDR3 reads CAGIRLAGEQFF. The CDR3 region has the DNA TGTGCCGGGATAAGATTAGCTGGGGAGCAGTTCTTC.

The genes are TRBV6-6 and TRBJ2-7, with 7 bases matching TRBD1. The CDR3 loop spans 14 amino acids. The V and J ends lost 5 bases and 2 bases, in that order; junction bases with no gene match: 6. In germline, CDR1 is MNHNY, CDR2 SVGAGI (reference sequence). The CDR3 region has the DNA TGTGCCAGCAGTGGGACAGCCAACACCTACGAGCAGTACTTC. This translates into CASSGTANTYEQYF.

The J gene is TRBJ2-3, the V gene TRBV5-1, with D uncertain. The V end was cut by 4 bases, the J end by 5 bases, with 11 bases between. Germline V gene data show CDR1 as SGHRS and CDR2 as YFSETQ. There are 13 residues in the CDR3. The CDR3 sequence: CASSGTNRDTQYF. DNA for the CDR3: TGCGCCAGCAGCGGAACGAATAGAGATACGCAGTATTTT.

This clone was recorded only once. The chain combines TRBV29-1 with TRBJ2-3, with TRBD2 matching over 9 bases. V lost 4 bases, J lost 3 bases, and 5 bases stayed unmatched. The germline CDR1 and CDR2 sequences are SQVTM and ANQGSEA. The CDR3 sequence is 14 residues long. In DNA, the CDR3 is TGCAGCGTTGCTGGGCTAGCGGGAACAGATACGCAGTATTTT. As protein: CSVAGLAGTDTQYF.

The rearrangement joins TRBV4-2 to TRBJ2-5; possibly TRBD1 or TRBD2 for D (5 bases each). V was cut by 5 bases and J by 2 bases, with 18 bases left in between. The CDR3 loop spans 16 amino acids. Germline V gene sequence: CDR1 LGHNA, CDR2 YNFKEQ. CDR3: CASSVNRDGFQETQYF. CDR3 DNA sequence: TGTGCCAGCAGCGTTAACCGGGACGGATTTCAAGAGACCCAGTACTTC.

The J gene is TRBJ1-5, the V gene TRBV7-9; D is unresolved. Trimming removed 2 bases at V and 7 bases at J, with 9 bases between. The germline gives CDR1 SEHNR, CDR2 FQNEAQ (reference sequence). The CDR3 has 13 residues. The DNA of the CDR3 is TGTGCCAGCAGCTTAACCCGGGAGCAGCCCCAGCATTTT. Translating gives CASSLTREQPQHF.

Written as DNA, the CDR3 is TGCGCCAGCAGCTTCCGGGACAGGGGGCGTGATTACGAGCAGTACTTC. Protein: CASSFRDRGRDYEQYF. V is TRBV5-1 and J is TRBJ2-7; 12 positions agree with TRBD1. CDR1 SGHRS and CDR2 YFSETQ come from the germline V gene. The CDR3 contains 16 residues. The trim removed 2 bases at V and 4 bases at J, leaving 7 bases unmatched.

The genes are TRBV6-1 and TRBJ2-4; D remains unclear. V was shortened by 5 bases and J by 3 bases, with 14 bases between the two germline ends. Germline V gives CDR1 MNHNS, CDR2 SASEGT. The CDR3 totals 15 residues. The CDR3 reads CASSPGLLGKNIQYF. In nucleotides, the CDR3 is TGTGCCAGCAGTCCTGGCCTTTTGGGCAAAAACATTCAGTACTTC.

A single count supports this clone. The rearrangement uses TRBV12-5 and TRBJ2-3, with D uncertain. V was clipped by 4 bases and J by 6 bases, with 8 bases between them. Germline CDR1 and CDR2: LGHNT and FRNRAP. CDR3 length: 12 amino acids. This CDR3 reads CASGSTGDTQYF. The CDR3 coding sequence is TGTGCTAGTGGTTCGACCGGGGATACGCAGTATTTT.

The gene calls are TRBV5-4 and TRBJ2-3, with 10 bases matching TRBD1. CDR3 length equals 14 residues. Germline V gene sequence: CDR1 SGHNT, CDR2 YYREEE (reference sequence). J was trimmed by 5 bases and V by 4 bases; bases with no gene match: 4. CDR3 in amino acids: CASSTGQGIDTQYF. In nucleotides, the CDR3 is TGTGCCAGCAGCACGGGACAGGGGATAGATACGCAGTATTTT.

This clone came up a few times. The chain uses TRBV28 and TRBJ1-1; D gene ambiguous. Per the germline V gene, CDR1 is MDHEN and CDR2 is SYDVKM. Trimming cost V 7 bases and J 4 bases, with 13 bases left between them. The length of the CDR3 is 13 residues. For the CDR3, the DNA is TGTGCCAGCACCGGGAGGCTAGCCACTGAAGCTTTCTTT. This translates into CASTGRLATEAFF.